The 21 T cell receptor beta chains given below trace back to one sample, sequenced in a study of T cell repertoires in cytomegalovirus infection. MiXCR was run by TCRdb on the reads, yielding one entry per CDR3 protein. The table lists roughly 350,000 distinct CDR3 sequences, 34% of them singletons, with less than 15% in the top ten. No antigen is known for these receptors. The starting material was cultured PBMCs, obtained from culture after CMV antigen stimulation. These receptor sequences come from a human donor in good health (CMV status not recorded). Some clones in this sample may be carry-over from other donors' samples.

CDR3 sequence: CASSFSIGGASYNEQFF. Here the CDR3 DNA reads TGTGCCAGCAGTTTTTCCATAGGGGGAGCCTCCTACAATGAGCAGTTCTTC. The genes are TRBV28 and TRBJ2-1; weak D call: TRBD1 (6 bases). The V gene's germline CDR1 is MDHEN and CDR2 SYDVKM. The germline V and J ends were trimmed by 3 bases and 0 bases, with 15 bases remaining between them. This CDR3 has 17 amino acids.

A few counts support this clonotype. The CDR3 DNA reads TGTGCCAGCAGCTTACGAGAGAGGGACGCATCCTACGAGCAGTACTTC. Translating gives CASSLRERDASYEQYF. The chain couples TRBV7-4 to TRBJ2-7; either TRBD1 or TRBD2 may fit D (5 bases each). The V and J ends lost 2 bases and 1 base respectively, with 15 bases between them. Germline CDR1 reads SGHVT; CDR2 reads SQSDAQ. The CDR3 runs 16 residues.

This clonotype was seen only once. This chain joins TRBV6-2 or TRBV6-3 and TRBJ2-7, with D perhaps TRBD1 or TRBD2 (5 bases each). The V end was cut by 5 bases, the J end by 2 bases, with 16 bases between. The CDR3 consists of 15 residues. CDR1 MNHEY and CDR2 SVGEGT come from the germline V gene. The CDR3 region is CASSTRQRRTYEQYV. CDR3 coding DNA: TGTGCCAGCAGTACTAGACAGCGTCGTACCTACGAGCAGTACGTC.

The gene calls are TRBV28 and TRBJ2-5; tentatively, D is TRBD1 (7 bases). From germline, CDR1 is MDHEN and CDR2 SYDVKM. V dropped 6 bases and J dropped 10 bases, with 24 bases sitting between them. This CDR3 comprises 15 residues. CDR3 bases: TGTGCCAGCAGAGGGGGCAGGGGCGCCAGGGGGGACCAGTACTTC. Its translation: CASRGGRGARGDQYF.

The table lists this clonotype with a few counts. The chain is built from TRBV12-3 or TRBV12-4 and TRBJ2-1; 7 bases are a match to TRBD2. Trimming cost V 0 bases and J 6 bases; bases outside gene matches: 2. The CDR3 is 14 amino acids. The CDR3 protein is CASSLAGGVNEQFF. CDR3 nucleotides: TGTGCCAGCAGTTTAGCGGGGGGGGTCAATGAGCAGTTCTTC.

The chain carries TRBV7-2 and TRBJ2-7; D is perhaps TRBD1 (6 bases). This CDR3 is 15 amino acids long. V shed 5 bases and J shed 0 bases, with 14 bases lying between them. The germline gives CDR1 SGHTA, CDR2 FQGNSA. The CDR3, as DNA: TGTGCCAGCAGCCGGGACATAAGGAGCTCCTACGAGCAGTACGTC. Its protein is CASSRDIRSSYEQYV.

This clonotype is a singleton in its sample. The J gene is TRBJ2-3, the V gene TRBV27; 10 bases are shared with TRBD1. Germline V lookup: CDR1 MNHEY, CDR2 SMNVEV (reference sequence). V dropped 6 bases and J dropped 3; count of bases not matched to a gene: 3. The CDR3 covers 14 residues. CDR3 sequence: CASRWTGGTDTQYF. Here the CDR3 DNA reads TGTGCCAGCAGATGGACAGGGGGTACAGATACGCAGTATTTT.

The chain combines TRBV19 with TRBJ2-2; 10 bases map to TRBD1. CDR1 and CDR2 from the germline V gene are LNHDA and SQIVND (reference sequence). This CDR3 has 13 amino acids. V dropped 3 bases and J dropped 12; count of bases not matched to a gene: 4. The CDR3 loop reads CASSIGTGVQLFF. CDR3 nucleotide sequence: TGTGCCAGTAGTATCGGGACAGGGGTACAGCTGTTTTTT. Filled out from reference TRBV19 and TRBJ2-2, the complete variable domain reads DGGITQSPKYLFRKEGQNVTLSCEQNLNHDAMYWYRQDPGQGLRLIYYSQIVNDFQKGDIAEGYSVSREKKESFPLTVTSAQKNPTAFYLCASSIGTGVQLFFGEGSRLTVL.

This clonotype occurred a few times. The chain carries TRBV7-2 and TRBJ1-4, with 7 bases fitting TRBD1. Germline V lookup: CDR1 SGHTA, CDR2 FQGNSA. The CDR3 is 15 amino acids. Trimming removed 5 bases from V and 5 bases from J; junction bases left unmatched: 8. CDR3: CASSPRDSPNEKLFF. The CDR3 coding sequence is TGTGCCAGCAGCCCGCGGGACAGTCCCAATGAAAAACTGTTTTTT.

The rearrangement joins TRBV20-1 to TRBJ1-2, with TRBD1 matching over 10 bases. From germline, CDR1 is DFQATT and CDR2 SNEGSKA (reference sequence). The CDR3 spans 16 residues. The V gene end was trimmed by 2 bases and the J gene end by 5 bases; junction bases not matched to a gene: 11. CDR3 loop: CSARQPGQGIGYGYTF. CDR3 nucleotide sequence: TGCAGTGCTAGACAACCGGGACAGGGGATTGGGTATGGCTACACCTTC.

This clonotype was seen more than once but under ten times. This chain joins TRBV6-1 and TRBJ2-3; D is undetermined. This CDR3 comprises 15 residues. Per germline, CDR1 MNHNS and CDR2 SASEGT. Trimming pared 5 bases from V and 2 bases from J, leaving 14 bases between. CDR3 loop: CASSPGVGLTDTQYF. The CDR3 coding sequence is TGTGCCAGCAGTCCCGGAGTGGGTCTCACAGATACGCAGTATTTT.

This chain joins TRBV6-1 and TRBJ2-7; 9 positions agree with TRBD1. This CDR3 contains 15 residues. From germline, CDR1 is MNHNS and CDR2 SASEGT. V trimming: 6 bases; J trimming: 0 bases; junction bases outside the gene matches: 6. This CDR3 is CASRDRGASSYEQYV. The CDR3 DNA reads TGTGCCAGCAGAGACAGGGGGGCAAGCTCCTACGAGCAGTACGTC.

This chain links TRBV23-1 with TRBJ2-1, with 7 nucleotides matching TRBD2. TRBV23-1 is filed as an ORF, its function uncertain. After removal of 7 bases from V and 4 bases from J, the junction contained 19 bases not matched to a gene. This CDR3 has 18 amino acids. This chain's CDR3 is CASNTKGTGTTDYNEQFF. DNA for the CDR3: TGCGCCAGCAACACCAAGGGAACCGGGACTACTGATTACAATGAGCAGTTCTTC.

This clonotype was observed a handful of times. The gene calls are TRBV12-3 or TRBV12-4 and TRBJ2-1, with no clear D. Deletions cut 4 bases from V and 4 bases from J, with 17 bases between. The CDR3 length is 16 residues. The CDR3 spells CASSSLDSYPYNEQFF. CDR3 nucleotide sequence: TGTGCCAGCAGTTCCCTCGACTCCTACCCTTACAATGAGCAGTTCTTC.

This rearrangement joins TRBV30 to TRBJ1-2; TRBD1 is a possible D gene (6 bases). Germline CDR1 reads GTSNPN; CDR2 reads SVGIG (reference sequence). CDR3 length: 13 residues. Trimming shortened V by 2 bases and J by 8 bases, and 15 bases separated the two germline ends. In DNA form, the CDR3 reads TGTGCCTGGAGTCCCCCCGGACAGCAGGGCTACACCTTC. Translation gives CAWSPPGQQGYTF.

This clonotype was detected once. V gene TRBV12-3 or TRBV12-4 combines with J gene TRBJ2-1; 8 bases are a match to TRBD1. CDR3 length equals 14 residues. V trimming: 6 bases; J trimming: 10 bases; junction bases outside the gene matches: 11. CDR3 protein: CASRTTGASFEQFF. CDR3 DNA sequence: TGTGCCAGCAGGACGACAGGGGCGTCCTTCGAGCAGTTCTTC.

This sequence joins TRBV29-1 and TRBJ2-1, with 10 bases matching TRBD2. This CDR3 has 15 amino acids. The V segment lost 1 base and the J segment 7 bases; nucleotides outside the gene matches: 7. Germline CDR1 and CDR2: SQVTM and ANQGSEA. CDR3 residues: CSVEGSSGSRNEQFF. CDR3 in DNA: TGCAGCGTTGAAGGCTCTAGCGGGAGTCGGAATGAGCAGTTCTTC.

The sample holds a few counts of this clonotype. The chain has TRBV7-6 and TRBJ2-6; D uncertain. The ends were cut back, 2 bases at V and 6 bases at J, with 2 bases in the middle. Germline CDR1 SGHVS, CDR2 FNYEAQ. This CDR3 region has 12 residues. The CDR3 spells CASSLQANVLTF. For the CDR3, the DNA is TGTGCCAGCAGCTTACAGGCCAACGTCCTGACTTTC. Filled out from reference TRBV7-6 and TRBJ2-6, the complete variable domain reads GAGVSQSPRYKVTKRGQDVALRCDPISGHVSLYWYRQALGQGPEFLTYFNYEAQQDKSGLPNDRFSAERPEGSISTLTIQRTEQRDSAMYRCASSLQANVLTFGAGSRLTVL.

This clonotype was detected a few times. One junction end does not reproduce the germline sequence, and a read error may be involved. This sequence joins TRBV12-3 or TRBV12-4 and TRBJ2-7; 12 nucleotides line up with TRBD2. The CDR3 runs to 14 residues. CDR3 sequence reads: CASSLAGGLGEQYF. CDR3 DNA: TGTGCCAGCAGTCTAGCGGGAGGGCTGGGCGAGCAGTACTTC.

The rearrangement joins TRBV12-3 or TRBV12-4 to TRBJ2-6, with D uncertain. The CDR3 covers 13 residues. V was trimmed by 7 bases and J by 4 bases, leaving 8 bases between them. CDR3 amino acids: CASTSTGANVLTF. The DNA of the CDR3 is TGTGCCAGCACCTCGACGGGGGCCAACGTCCTGACTTTC.

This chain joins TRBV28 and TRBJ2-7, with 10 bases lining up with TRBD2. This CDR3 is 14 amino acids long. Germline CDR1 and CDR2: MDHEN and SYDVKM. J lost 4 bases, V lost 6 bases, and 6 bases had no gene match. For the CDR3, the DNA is TGTGCCAGCAGGTCTAGCGGGAGACGATACGAGCAGTACTTC. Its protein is CASRSSGRRYEQYF.